Shown below are 12 T cell receptor beta chains from a single sample sequenced in a study of human T cells and chemical hapten exposure. Noted time point: patch test 1, 2 weeks after DPC sensitization. As to treatment: therapeutic diphenylcyclopropenone sensitization with weekly scalp DPC. TCRdb re-derived calls from the RACE reads in MiXCR, one entry per CDR3 protein. The table has 380,000 or so distinct CDR3 sequences, 4% to 5.5% seen once. The sample consisted of whole blood, taken in connection with sensitization to the hapten diphenylcyclopropenone (DPC). These receptors were collected from a woman aged 45-65 years with alopecia areata. Some clones in this sample may be carry-over from other donors' samples.

This clonotype occurred many times. The chain combines TRBV7-2 with TRBJ1-1; unclear D gene. V was pared by 4 bases and J by 5 bases, with 20 bases between. Germline-derived CDR1 and CDR2 are SGHTA and FQGNSA. There are 16 residues in the CDR3. CDR3 in amino acids: CASSSDRRVLGTEAFF. The CDR3 DNA sequence: TGTGCCAGCAGCTCTGATAGAAGGGTGTTGGGGACTGAAGCTTTCTTT.

This clonotype was seen more than once but under ten times. V and J are TRBV7-2 and TRBJ1-6; 8 nucleotides align to TRBD1. This CDR3 has 13 residues. CDR1 and CDR2 (germline): SGHTA, FQGNSA. V was pared by 4 bases and J by 16 bases, with 9 bases of the junction left unmatched. The CDR3 bases are TGTGCCAGCAGCTCCTGGTCCACAGGGGGTCTCCACTTT. This sequence encodes CASSSWSTGGLHF.

This clonotype was counted at least ten times. The J gene is TRBJ1-1, the V gene TRBV30, with 7 bases identical to TRBD1. Trimming cost V 3 bases and J 3 bases; bases outside gene matches: 7. CDR1 GTSNPN and CDR2 SVGIG come from the germline V gene (reference sequence). The CDR3 has 14 amino acids. The CDR3 here is CAWRPTGSDTEAFF. CDR3 coding DNA: TGTGCCTGGAGACCGACAGGGTCTGACACTGAAGCTTTCTTT.

The chain has TRBV5-1 and TRBJ2-7; TRBD2 agrees at 8 bases. This CDR3 has 16 residues. The J segment lost 0 bases and the V segment lost 4 bases, leaving 9 bases of the junction unmatched. Germline CDR1 and CDR2: SGHRS and YFSETQ. CDR3 region: CASSQAGGDYSYEQYF. The CDR3 DNA reads as TGCGCCAGCAGCCAGGCGGGGGGCGATTACTCCTACGAGCAGTACTTC.

The chain combines TRBV7-2 with TRBJ2-2; D uncertain. Germline V gene sequence: CDR1 SGHTA, CDR2 FQGNSA. This CDR3 is 15 amino acids long. V lost 3 bases and J lost 4, with 12 bases in between. CDR3 in DNA: TGTGCCAGCAGCTTTGGTCCTTTGGGCACCGGGGAGCTGTTTTTT. Protein: CASSFGPLGTGELFF.

This rearrangement joins TRBV7-9 to TRBJ2-3; 11 nucleotides agree with TRBD2. Germline loops: CDR1 SEHNR, CDR2 FQNEAQ (reference sequence). The CDR3 sequence is 12 residues long. Unmatched junction bases numbered 5, after V lost 11 bases and J lost 7 bases. The CDR3: CAGTSGGNTQYF. The CDR3 DNA reads TGTGCCGGAACTAGCGGGGGAAATACGCAGTATTTT.

This clonotype was seen ten or more times. This chain uses TRBV20-1 with TRBJ2-1; no definite D call. Trimming left V 0 bases short and J 9 bases short, with 9 bases between. CDR3 length: 12 amino acids. The V gene's germline CDR1 is DFQATT and CDR2 SNEGSKA (reference sequence). The CDR3 is CSAREKRSEQFF. The CDR3 DNA is TGCAGTGCTAGAGAAAAGAGGAGTGAGCAGTTCTTC.

In its sample, this clonotype was seen many times. The chain joins TRBV28 to TRBJ2-5; D possibly matches TRBD1 or TRBD2 (6 bases each). Germline lookup yields CDR1 MDHEN and CDR2 SYDVKM. The V end lost 4 bases, the J end lost 4 bases, and 16 bases lay between the germline ends. The CDR3 is made up of 15 amino acids. The CDR3 protein is CASSSSGGGRETQYF. The CDR3 DNA follows: TGTGCCAGCAGTTCCTCGGGTGGGGGGCGAGAGACCCAGTACTTC.

This clonotype occurred many times. The rearrangement links TRBV7-2 to TRBJ2-3; TRBD1 matches 10 bases. V lost 8 bases to trimming and J lost 4 bases; unmatched junction nucleotides: 15. The CDR3 length is 17 residues. Germline V gene data show CDR1 as SGHTA and CDR2 as FQGNSA. The CDR3 DNA follows: TGTGCCAGCCGATCTCCCCCGGGACAGGGGTTAGCAGATACGCAGTATTTT. This encodes CASRSPPGQGLADTQYF.

The table lists this clonotype with many counts. The J gene is TRBJ2-1, the V gene TRBV7-9, with TRBD2 identical over 8 bases. Trimming removed 5 bases from V and 7 bases from J; junction bases left unmatched: 13. There are 16 residues in the CDR3. Germline loops: CDR1 SEHNR, CDR2 FQNEAQ (reference sequence). CDR3 region: CASSPGWRGALNEQFF. CDR3 nucleotide sequence: TGTGCCAGCAGCCCGGGATGGCGGGGGGCCCTAAATGAGCAGTTCTTC.

This clonotype was seen a handful of times. V gene TRBV7-6 combines with J gene TRBJ1-1; the match to TRBD1 covers 10 bases. The CDR3 runs to 14 residues. V gave up 4 bases and J gave up 5 bases; unmatched junction bases: 4. CDR1 is SGHVS, CDR2 FNYEAQ, per germline. CDR3 nucleotides: TGTGCCAGCAGCTGGACAGGGGGGACGACTGAAGCTTTCTTT. This gives the protein CASSWTGGTTEAFF.

Ten or more counts support this clonotype. The J gene is TRBJ1-4, the V gene TRBV25-1; possibly TRBD1 for D (5 bases). Trimming took off 3 bases at V and 13 bases at J, with 15 bases between the two ends. CDR3 length: 13 amino acids. Germline V lookup: CDR1 MGHDK, CDR2 SYGVNS. CDR3 in DNA: TGTGCCAGCAGTGACGCCGGGGCTTTTATACTGTTTTTT. This codes for CASSDAGAFILFF.